Included here is one T cell receptor (beta chain) sequence, with context. Antigen specificity is unknown. The PCR contained 60 Vbeta and 13 Jbeta primers. The protocol was immunoSEQ multiplex PCR, while the TCRdb copy is restricted to in-frame clones and leaves out a portion. Recorded for this sample: 140,000 to 150,000 clones. Germline V lookup: CDR1 LNHDA, CDR2 SQIVND (reference sequence). CDR3 length: 15 residues. V lost 5 bases and J 7 bases, leaving 15 bases between the germline ends. The data stem from a study of cytomegalovirus exposure and HLA in healthy donors. Study-level background: For the approximately 400 genotyped donors, roughly 80% fell within the Caucasian-associated ancestry cluster.

Study conclusions and caveats: In a later analysis, an Asian-associated ancestry cluster reportedly showed fewer N-insertions than the roughly 700-donor mean. In a later analysis, at a false discovery rate of 0.05, some 17,000 TCR beta sequences were associated with HLA alleles. Accurate predictions that matched the HLA-A and HLA-B alleles of most subjects were reportedly made from TCR beta sequences.

The TCR was taken from a male donor in good health and CMV-seronegative. The sample consisted of PBMCs. This chain connects TRBV19 to TRBJ1-6; D perhaps matches TRBD1 (5 bases). The CDR3 region has the DNA TGTGCCAGTAGTCAAACGGGGGGTCAAAATTCACCCCTCCACTTT. This codes for CASSQTGGQNSPLHF.